This is a list of T cell receptor beta chains from one sample in a study of CD4 T cells in relation to SARS-CoV-2 and coronaviruses. Some clones are missing from TCRdb's copy, which holds only in-frame ones; the method was immunoSEQ multiplex PCR. The profile shows tens of thousands of clones, just over 90% of them singletons. The specimen was naive CD4+ T cells from PBMCs. Receptors were obtained from an adult with COVID-19. CDR3s include the opening cysteine and the closing phenylalanine or tryptophan. The D gene is left open where the match is weak. Where a row states a size, it is once, few, many or the class of an expanded clone; other rows omit it.

- TRBJ1-6 - TRBV21-1 CASSKRNRKDFNSPLHF TGTGCCAGCAGCAAACGAAACAGGAAAGACTTTAATTCACCCCTCCACTTT
- TRBJ2-7 TRBD1 TRBV19 CASSIGGPGGEQYF TGTGCCAGTAGTATAGGAGGGCCAGGGGGCGAGCAGTACTTC
- TRBJ1-6 - TRBV10-3 CAISGAGTSPLHF TGTGCCATCAGCGGCGCAGGAACCTCACCCCTCCACTTT
- TRBJ2-7 TRBD2 TRBV2 CASSETASGIYEQYF TGTGCCAGCAGTGAAACGGCTAGCGGGATCTACGAGCAGTACTTC
- TRBJ1-1 - TRBV5-1 CASSLVGTPAPNTEAFF TGCGCCAGCAGCTTGGTAGGGACACCCGCCCCGAACACTGAAGCTTTCTTT
- TRBJ2-7 TRBD2 TRBV5-4 CASSNKRDGYEQYF TGTGCCAGCAGCAACAAGCGGGACGGGTACGAGCAGTACTTC
- TRBJ2-3 TRBD2 TRBV28 CASWRASGRSTDTQYF TGTGCCAGTTGGCGGGCTAGCGGGAGGAGTACAGATACGCAGTATTTT
- TRBJ2-3 TRBD2 TRBV10-1 CASTPSGGDTQYF TGCGCCAGCACCCCCTCGGGGGGAGATACGCAGTATTTT
- TRBJ2-5 TRBD1 TRBV11-1 CASSLTGAGQETQYF TGTGCCAGCAGCTTAACAGGGGCTGGCCAAGAGACCCAGTACTTC
- TRBJ2-2 TRBD1 TRBV15 CATSRRTGHIGELFF TGTGCCACCAGCAGACGGACAGGGCATATTGGGGAGCTGTTTTTT
once TRBJ1-4 TRBD1 TRBV6-5 CASRRRQGAGEKLFF TGTGCCAGCAGAAGGCGACAGGGGGCTGGCGAAAAACTGTTTTTT
- TRBJ2-1 - TRBV29-1 CSADESSYNEQFF TGCAGCGCAGACGAGAGCTCCTACAATGAGCAGTTCTTC
- TRBJ2-1 TRBD2 TRBV14 CASSQRLADQFF TGTGCCAGCAGCCAGCGACTAGCGGACCAGTTCTTC
- TRBJ2-5 TRBD1 TRBV10-3 CAIKAGGEIQETQYF TGTGCCATCAAAGCAGGGGGCGAGATACAAGAGACCCAGTACTTC
- TRBJ2-5 - TRBV27 CASSLSAQGRETQYF TGTGCCAGCAGTTTATCGGCACAGGGGAGGGAGACCCAGTACTTC
- TRBJ2-7 - TRBV29-1 CSVVAGHDEQYF TGCAGCGTTGTTGCAGGGCACGACGAGCAGTACTTC
- TRBJ2-5 - TRBV5-1 CASTRGRDSETQYF TGCGCCAGCACCCGAGGGCGAGATTCGGAGACCCAGTACTTC
once TRBJ2-7 TRBD2 TRBV15 CATSSPPGLGGKTYEQYF TGTGCCACCAGCAGTCCACCGGGACTAGGAGGTAAAACCTACGAGCAGTACTTC
- TRBJ1-1 - TRBV4-2 CASSQDGTGGAFRTEAFF TGTGCCAGCAGCCAAGATGGAACCGGGGGGGCCTTTCGCACTGAAGCTTTCTTT
- TRBJ2-1 TRBD2 TRBV28 CAGGDRSYNEQFF TGTGCCGGGGGGGACCGGTCCTACAATGAGCAGTTCTTC
- TRBJ2-7 TRBD2 TRBV28 CASSVRIAGGPYEQYF TGTGCCAGCAGTGTACGGATAGCGGGAGGGCCATACGAGCAGTACTTC
- TRBJ1-6 - TRBV6-5 CASSSGTMYSPLHF TGTGCCAGCAGTTCGGGGACAATGTATTCACCCCTCCACTTT
- TRBJ2-7 - TRBV28 CASSSSGVFPGYEQYF TGTGCCAGCAGTTCCTCAGGGGTCTTTCCCGGCTACGAGCAGTACTTC
- TRBJ2-5 - TRBV3-1/TRBV3-2 CASSRVVETQYF TGTGCCAGCAGCCGAGTGGTGGAGACCCAGTACTTC
- TRBJ1-2 TRBD1 TRBV12-3/TRBV12-4 CASSTTGGDGYTF TGTGCCAGCAGTACGACAGGGGGGGATGGCTACACCTTC
- TRBJ2-1 TRBD1 TRBV19 CASRNYRGNYNEQFF TGTGCCAGTAGGAATTACAGGGGGAACTACAATGAGCAGTTCTTC
- TRBJ1-1 TRBD1 TRBV6-5 CASSRGQGWAFF TGTGCCAGCAGCAGGGGACAGGGTTGGGCTTTCTTT
- TRBJ2-1 TRBD2 TRBV27 CASSLSRGRKASYNEQFF TGTGCCAGCAGTTTATCACGCGGGAGGAAAGCCTCCTACAATGAGCAGTTCTTC
- TRBJ1-5 - TRBV10-3 CAISEDRNQPQHF TGTGCCATCTCCGAGGACAGAAATCAGCCCCAGCATTTT
- TRBJ2-6 - TRBV24-1 CATSELGDSGANVLTF TGTGCCACCAGTGAGCTGGGGGACTCTGGGGCCAACGTCCTGACTTTC
- TRBJ2-1 TRBD2 TRBV6-2/TRBV6-3 CASSSRVLATYNEQFF TGTGCCAGCAGTTCTCGCGTACTAGCGACTTACAATGAGCAGTTCTTC
- TRBJ2-3 TRBD2 TRBV14 CASSQKTRSTSATDTQYF TGTGCCAGCAGCCAGAAGACTCGGTCGACTAGCGCCACAGATACGCAGTATTTT
- TRBJ2-1 - TRBV24-1 CATSGAGNLNEQFF TGTGCCACCAGTGGGGCGGGGAACCTAAATGAGCAGTTCTTC
- TRBJ2-7 - TRBV5-1 CASSYGQTSSYEQYF TGCGCCAGCAGCTATGGACAGACTAGCTCCTACGAGCAGTACTTC
- TRBJ2-7 - TRBV11-2 CASSKGLEQYF TGTGCCAGCAGCAAGGGGCTCGAGCAGTACTTC
- TRBJ2-3 TRBD2 TRBV14 CASSQGGSSADTQYF TGTGCCAGCAGCCAGGGCGGGAGCAGCGCAGATACGCAGTATTTT
- TRBJ2-7 TRBD2 TRBV4-1 CASSQGTFSGPGNEQYF TGCGCCAGCAGCCAGGGTACTTTTAGCGGGCCAGGTAACGAGCAGTACTTC